One and the same sample provided the 3 T cell receptor beta chains below, sequenced in a study of blood T cell repertoires in COVID-19. Assay used: immunoSEQ multiplex PCR; TCRdb lists only in-frame clones, some missing. The sample consists of 130,000 to 150,000 clones, roughly 88% of them appearing once. The sample consisted of peripheral blood. Source of these receptors: a man between 60 and 70 years old with active or convalescent COVID-19.

This clone has just one count. V and J are TRBV27 and TRBJ2-7, with a tentative D call TRBD1 (6 bases). CDR1 and CDR2 from the germline V gene are MNHEY and SMNVEV (reference sequence). The CDR3 covers 18 residues. V lost 2 bases and J 2 bases, leaving 22 bases between the germline ends. The CDR3 loop is CASSLIGGNSGLPYEQYV. In nucleotides, the CDR3 is TGTGCCAGCAGTTTAATAGGGGGAAACTCTGGGCTCCCCTACGAGCAGTACGTC.

The chain combines TRBV7-2 with TRBJ2-7, with 7 bases that match TRBD1. This CDR3 contains 15 residues. Trimming cost V 4 bases and J 0 bases; bases outside gene matches: 6. Germline-derived CDR1 and CDR2 are SGHTA and FQGNSA. The DNA for the CDR3 is TGTGCCAGCAGCTCCCAGACAGGGCTCTCCTACGAGCAGTACTTC. It yields the protein CASSSQTGLSYEQYF.

This clone turned up a few times. The chain recombines TRBV2 with TRBJ1-5; unclear D gene. CDR3 length: 15 amino acids. CDR1 is SNHLY and CDR2 is FYNNEI in the germline V gene. V was clipped by 2 bases and J by 0 bases, with 8 bases between them. CDR3 loop: CASSEQFHSNQPQHF. DNA of the CDR3: TGTGCCAGCAGTGAACAGTTTCATAGCAATCAGCCCCAGCATTTT.